This record covers a single TCR beta chain. The antigen remains unidentified. The record originates from a study of T cells in Graves' hyperthyroidism and ophthalmopathy. Study-wide results and limits: Ophthalmopathy could be told apart from stable hyperthyroidism with a 13 V-J model. Ophthalmopathy prediction by the model preceded onset by a median roughly 6.3 months.

Amplification of TCR beta CDR3 regions used RNA as the template. First-round RT-PCR targeting the TCR CDR3 was performed with the HTBI primer set. In TCRdb, the multiplex PCR reads were re-called with MiXCR into one record per CDR3 protein. The sample gives some 350,000 distinct CDR3 sequences, roughly 15% of which show up once; roughly a fifth is in the top ten. The V gene's germline CDR1 is MDHEN and CDR2 SYDVKM. The CDR3 has 15 residues. V was pared by 5 bases and J by 8 bases, with 10 bases of the junction left unmatched. This clonotype was obtained from a woman aged 60-75 years with Graves' ophthalmopathy. Sequenced: blood. The gene calls are TRBV28 and TRBJ1-4; 8 bases are a match to TRBD1. The DNA for the CDR3 is TGTGCCAGCAGTGCATCAGGGGGCTCTGGAGAAAAACTGTTTTTT. The encoded protein is CASSASGGSGEKLFF.